Listed below are T cell receptor beta chains from one sample, sequenced in a study of cytomegalovirus exposure and HLA in healthy donors. Assay used: immunoSEQ multiplex PCR; TCRdb lists only in-frame clones, some missing. Here the sample spans some 170,000 clones, roughly 79% being singletons. The sample comprised PBMCs. Receptors originate from a middle-aged man in good health and CMV-seropositive. The CDR3 runs from the conserved cysteine through the conserved F or W. The D gene is left open where the match is weak. The size entry is marked missing in some rows and otherwise reads once, few, many or a size class.

>TRBV19|16|few|TRBD2|TRBJ2-3
CASSILAGEGVDTQYF
TGTGCCAGTAGTATACTGGCGGGAGAAGGTGTAGATACGCAGTATTTT
>TRBV4-2|14|-|-|TRBJ2-1
CASRGGDKQNEQFF
TGTGCCAGCAGGGGTGGGGACAAGCAGAATGAGCAGTTCTTC
>TRBV21-1|15|-|-|TRBJ1-2
CASSPGRGGYYGYTF
TGTGCCAGCAGCCCCGGCCGAGGGGGCTACTATGGCTACACCTTC
>TRBV7-9|15|-|TRBD2|TRBJ2-5
CASSLGLAGGSGQYF
TGTGCCAGCAGCTTAGGACTAGCGGGAGGCTCGGGGCAGTACTTC
>TRBV9|14|-|-|TRBJ2-2
CASSVSTDTGELFF
TGTGCCAGCAGCGTATCGACAGACACCGGGGAGCTGTTTTTT
>TRBV4-2|15|-|-|TRBJ2-1
CASSVRWGGEDEQFF
TGTGCCAGCAGCGTACGCTGGGGAGGTGAGGATGAGCAGTTCTTC
>TRBV28|15|few|TRBD1|TRBJ2-1
CASSLPGQGDNEQFF
TGTGCCAGCAGTCTCCCGGGACAGGGGGACAATGAGCAGTTCTTC
>TRBV19|16|-|-|TRBJ2-7
CASSPRTASPADEQYF
TGTGCCAGTAGTCCCCGGACAGCTTCACCCGCCGACGAGCAGTACTTC
>TRBV5-1|16|once|TRBD2|TRBJ2-7
CASSLDFLRESYEQYF
TGCGCCAGCAGCTTGGACTTTTTGCGGGAGAGCTACGAGCAGTACTTC
>TRBV11-2|17|-|TRBD1|TRBJ2-3
CASSSGNTGVPTDTQYF
TGTGCCAGCAGCTCGGGCAATACAGGGGTCCCTACAGATACGCAGTATTTT
>TRBV6-5|13|-|-|TRBJ1-2
CASSYEAYYGYTF
TGTGCCAGCAGTTACGAGGCCTACTATGGCTACACCTTC
>TRBV6-1|14|-|-|TRBJ1-1
CASSPLWGGAEAFF
TGTGCCAGCAGCCCTTTATGGGGGGGGGCTGAAGCTTTCTTT
>TRBV7-8|14|once|-|TRBJ2-1
CASSSTDYYNEQFF
TGTGCCAGCAGCTCGACAGATTACTACAATGAGCAGTTCTTC
>TRBV5-5|14|-|-|TRBJ1-6
CASSAASYNSPLHF
TGTGCCAGCAGCGCGGCATCCTATAATTCACCCCTCCACTTT
>TRBV7-3|11|-|-|TRBJ2-1
CASSSGYEQFF
TGTGCCAGCAGCTCCGGTTATGAGCAGTTCTTC
>TRBV27|15|few|-|TRBJ2-1
CASSAWGLRYNEQFF
TGTGCCAGCTCAGCCTGGGGGCTCAGGTACAATGAGCAGTTCTTC
>TRBV5-4|15|-|TRBD2|TRBJ2-2
CASSLGGRAAGELFF
TGTGCCAGCAGCTTGGGCGGGAGGGCCGCCGGGGAGCTGTTTTTT
>TRBV29-1|12|-|-|TRBJ1-2
CGVDGQGRGYTF
TGCGGCGTTGACGGTCAGGGGCGCGGCTACACCTTC
>TRBV10-3|15|few|TRBD2|TRBJ2-3
CAISEDIAGANTQYF
TGTGCCATCAGTGAGGATATAGCGGGGGCGAATACGCAGTATTTT
>TRBV28|16|-|TRBD1|TRBJ1-5
CASSLRQGYSNQTQHF
TGTGCCAGCAGTTTACGACAGGGTTATAGCAATCAGACCCAGCATTTT
>TRBV5-5|16|-|TRBD1|TRBJ2-7
CASSFGVGTGIYEQYF
TGTGCCAGCAGCTTTGGCGTCGGGACAGGGATCTACGAGCAGTACTTC
>TRBV5-4|16|once|TRBD2|TRBJ2-3
CASSSGLAGSTDTQYF
TGTGCCAGCAGCTCGGGACTAGCGGGAAGCACAGATACGCAGTATTTT
>TRBV25-1|15|-|TRBD1|TRBJ2-1
CASSAVRGSYNEQFF
TGTGCCAGCAGTGCGGTCAGGGGGTCCTACAATGAGCAGTTCTTC
>TRBV6-1|13|-|-|TRBJ2-5
CASMVVRAEAQYF
TGTGCCAGCATGGTCGTCAGGGCAGAGGCCCAGTACTTC
>TRBV18|15|-|-|TRBJ1-1
CASSPPGSLKVEAFF
TGTGCCAGCTCACCCCCGGGGTCCCTCAAAGTGGAAGCTTTCTTT
>TRBV30|13|-|-|TRBJ1-2
CAWSIPGGDGYTF
TGTGCCTGGAGCATCCCGGGGGGGGATGGCTACACCTTC